These 27 T cell receptor beta chains originate from one sample sequenced in a study of spatial heterogeneity in lung cancer. Stated time point: sample taken at primary tumor resection. From the 5' RACE reads, TCRdb called clonotypes with MiXCR, one entry per CDR3 protein. The data show around 37,000 distinct CDR3 sequences, about 7% seen once. This sample comprised PBMCs, obtained at surgery. Receptor source: a female donor with early-stage non-small cell lung cancer.

In its sample, this clonotype was seen a few times. The rearrangement uses TRBV18 and TRBJ2-7; perhaps TRBD1 as D (6 bases). V was pared by 3 bases and J by 2 bases, with 17 bases between. This CDR3 has 16 residues. In germline, CDR1 is KGHSH, CDR2 LQKENI. The CDR3 nucleotides are TGTGCCAGCTCACCTATAGGGGACACCCTCGCCTACGAGCAGTACTTC. Translating gives CASSPIGDTLAYEQYF.

The sample holds many counts of this clonotype. The chain is built from TRBV28 and TRBJ2-1; 8 nucleotides align to TRBD2. J lost 9 bases, V lost 1 base, and 8 bases had no gene match. The CDR3 sequence is 15 residues long. Per germline, CDR1 MDHEN and CDR2 SYDVKM. DNA of the CDR3: TGTGCCAGCAGTTTATCACCAGCGGGAGCCGTTGAGCAGTTCTTC. Encoded protein: CASSLSPAGAVEQFF.

The table lists this clonotype with a few counts. The chain couples TRBV7-2 to TRBJ2-1, with 8 bases identical to TRBD2. The trim removed 5 bases at V and 2 bases at J, leaving 8 bases unmatched. CDR3 length: 16 residues. Germline loops: CDR1 SGHTA, CDR2 FQGNSA. The CDR3 nucleotides are TGTGCCAGCAGCCCCGCCGGGACTAGGACCTACAATGAGCAGTTCTTC. This codes for CASSPAGTRTYNEQFF.

This clonotype has a handful of counts. The V call is TRBV20-1, the J call TRBJ2-7; D possibly matches TRBD1 or TRBD2 (5 bases each). V lost 3 bases and J lost 5, with 8 bases in between. The CDR3 spans 11 residues. The V gene's germline CDR1 is DFQATT and CDR2 SNEGSKA (reference sequence). The CDR3 nucleotides read TGCAGTGCTAGGGGGGAAGACGAGCAGTACTTC. Translated, it gives CSARGEDEQYF.

This clonotype came up a few times. The chain joins TRBV20-1 to TRBJ2-7; no clear D gene. Between the trimmed V and J ends, which lost 3 bases and 7 bases, there was a span of 16 bases. CDR1 and CDR2 from the germline V gene are DFQATT and SNEGSKA (reference sequence). The CDR3 sequence is 13 residues long. CDR3 DNA sequence: TGCAGTGCTAGTACGGCCGCCCTACGAGAGCAGTACTTC. Its translation is CSASTAALREQYF.

This clonotype was observed a few times. V and J are TRBV20-1 and TRBJ1-2, with D hard to call. The length of the CDR3 is 10 residues. The germline V gene encodes CDR1 DFQATT and CDR2 SNEGSKA (reference sequence). V dropped 5 bases and J dropped 4 bases, with 5 bases sitting between them. This CDR3 is CSAGFYGYTF. For the CDR3, the DNA is TGCAGTGCTGGTTTCTATGGCTACACCTTC.

The CDR3 nucleotides read TGTGCCAGCAGCCGGTTCGGGACTCCTCAAGAGACCCAGTACTTC. Protein sequence: CASSRFGTPQETQYF. The chain is built from TRBV13 and TRBJ2-5, with D possibly being TRBD2 (6 bases). Germline lookup yields CDR1 PRHDT and CDR2 FYEKMQ (reference sequence). This CDR3 has 15 amino acids. V lost 5 bases and J lost 2, with 15 bases in between.

This clonotype was counted ten times or more. This sequence joins TRBV7-9 and TRBJ2-1; unclear D gene. V gave up 2 bases and J gave up 1 base, with 6 bases separating them. This CDR3 is 14 amino acids long. Germline V gene lookup returns CDR1 SEHNR and CDR2 FQNEAQ (reference sequence). Here the CDR3 reads CASSLSSSYNEQFF. DNA of the CDR3: TGTGCCAGCAGCTTATCCTCATCCTACAATGAGCAGTTCTTC.

This clonotype was seen at least ten times. The V gene is TRBV27, the J gene TRBJ2-2; D is ambiguous. This CDR3 has 13 residues. The V gene lost 6 bases and the J gene lost 6 bases, with 11 bases spanning the gap. From germline, CDR1 is MNHEY and CDR2 SMNVEV (reference sequence). In nucleotides, the CDR3 is TGTGCCAGCAGCCCGGCTCGGTCCGGGGAGCTGTTTTTT. Residues: CASSPARSGELFF.

This clonotype was counted at least ten times. The chain employs TRBV20-1 and TRBJ1-5; D remains ambiguous. Trimming left V 6 bases short and J 0 bases short, with 12 bases between. CDR3 length: 14 residues. Germline V gene sequence: CDR1 DFQATT, CDR2 SNEGSKA (reference sequence). CDR3: CSALQGNSNQPQHF. DNA for the CDR3: TGCAGTGCCCTTCAAGGAAATAGCAATCAGCCCCAGCATTTT.

This clonotype has a handful of counts. J is TRBJ1-4 and V is TRBV20-1, with D perhaps TRBD1 (5 bases). CDR1 is DFQATT and CDR2 is SNEGSKA in the germline V gene (reference sequence). The germline V and J ends were trimmed by 6 bases and 8 bases, with 16 bases remaining between them. The CDR3 has 13 residues. The DNA for the CDR3 is TGCAGTGCCAGGGTTGGGCAGGAGGAAAAACTGTTTTTT. Residues: CSARVGQEEKLFF.

This clonotype was seen many times. The gene calls are TRBV7-8 and TRBJ1-3; no definite D call. The CDR3 loop spans 15 amino acids. Trimming cost V 5 bases and J 0 bases, with 11 bases left between them. The germline gives CDR1 SGHVS, CDR2 FQNEAQ. CDR3: CASSPSRFSGNTIYF. The CDR3 DNA is TGTGCCAGCAGCCCGTCCCGGTTCTCTGGAAACACCATATATTTT.

The chain recombines TRBV12-3 or TRBV12-4 with TRBJ2-1; TRBD2 agrees at 8 bases. Trimming cost V 8 bases and J 4 bases; bases outside gene matches: 16. This CDR3 is built from 17 residues. The CDR3 spells CASLLPRGTSGYNEQFF. The CDR3 DNA reads as TGTGCCAGCTTACTCCCGCGGGGAACTAGCGGTTACAATGAGCAGTTCTTC.

Worth noting for this clonotype: A much larger clone differs from this one at a single base, so this may be a read error. V and J are TRBV28 and TRBJ1-2; D gene ambiguous. CDR3 length equals 13 residues. Germline V gene sequence: CDR1 MDHEN, CDR2 SYDVKM. CDR3 protein: CVSTVYSGYGYTF. The DNA of the CDR3 is TGTGTCAGTACAGTTTACTCAGGATATGGCTACACCTTC.

This clonotype was observed at least ten times. The V and J genes are TRBV5-1 and TRBJ1-2; D is unresolved. Trimming pared 8 bases from V and 7 bases from J, leaving 9 bases between. Germline assignment: CDR1 SGHRS and CDR2 YFSETQ. The CDR3 spans 10 residues. CDR3 coding DNA: TGCGCCAGAAACCGTGGTGGCTACACCTTC. Translating it yields CARNRGGYTF.

The gene calls are TRBV5-1 and TRBJ1-4; D gene unclear. The CDR3 has 13 residues. Trimming cost V 2 bases and J 5 bases, with 7 bases left between them. In germline, CDR1 is SGHRS, CDR2 YFSETQ. The CDR3 nucleotides are TGCGCCAGCAGCTTAGTCAGGAATGAAAAACTGTTTTTT. This codes for CASSLVRNEKLFF.

This clonotype was detected many times. This chain connects TRBV20-1 to TRBJ2-1, with 10 bases that match TRBD2. Looked up from germline, CDR1 is DFQATT and CDR2 is SNEGSKA (reference sequence). The CDR3 length is 17 residues. V dropped 1 base and J dropped 7; count of bases not matched to a gene: 13. CDR3 coding DNA: TGCAGTGCTAGAGGGACATTAGAGCGGGAGGGCCGGAATGAGCAGTTCTTC. Translating it yields CSARGTLEREGRNEQFF.

This clonotype was detected many times. The rearrangement joins TRBV7-8 to TRBJ2-1, with D unresolved. The CDR3 has 14 amino acids. Looked up from germline, CDR1 is SGHVS and CDR2 is FQNEAQ. V was cut by 4 bases and J by 4 bases, with 11 bases left in between. The CDR3 nucleotides read TGTGCCAGCAGCTCAATGGGCGTATACAATGAGCAGTTCTTC. This translates into CASSSMGVYNEQFF.

This clonotype was observed many times. V usage is TRBV12-3 or TRBV12-4 and J usage is TRBJ2-5, with D possibly matching TRBD1 (6 bases). The CDR3 loop spans 14 amino acids. V lost 5 bases and J lost 1, with 11 bases in between. The CDR3 nucleotides are TGTGCCAGCAGTCTACAGGGCCCCCAAGAGACCCAGTACTTC. This codes for CASSLQGPQETQYF.

There are many counts of this clonotype. The chain couples TRBV4-2 to TRBJ1-1, with D possibly matching TRBD1 (6 bases). Trimming removed 0 bases at V and 5 bases at J, with 19 bases between. This CDR3 has 17 amino acids. In germline, CDR1 is LGHNA, CDR2 YNFKEQ. The CDR3: CASSQDQVTGSRTEAFF. CDR3 nucleotides: TGTGCCAGCAGCCAAGATCAGGTTACAGGGAGTCGTACTGAAGCTTTCTTT.

This clonotype was observed at least ten times. The V and J genes are TRBV15 and TRBJ2-7, with 8 bases identical to TRBD1. This CDR3 has 15 amino acids. The ends lost 3 bases at V and 5 bases at J; junction bases unmatched: 9. The germline gives CDR1 LNHNV, CDR2 YYDKDF (reference sequence). In DNA, the CDR3 is TGTGCCACCAGCAGCACAGGGGGACAGGATGACGAGCAGTACTTC. It specifies CATSSTGGQDDEQYF.

This clonotype was recorded many times. J is TRBJ1-2 and V is TRBV11-2, with D possibly matching TRBD1 (5 bases). This CDR3 has 14 amino acids. The germline V and J ends were trimmed by 1 base and 4 bases, with 10 bases remaining between them. CDR1 and CDR2 (germline): SGHAT, FQNNGV. The CDR3: CASSLAGGSYGYTF. The CDR3 nucleotides are TGTGCCAGCAGCTTAGCCGGGGGTAGCTATGGCTACACCTTC.

This clonotype was found many times. The CDR3 loop is CASRPLAGGAYEQYF. The CDR3 DNA reads as TGCGCCAGCAGGCCACTAGCGGGGGGCGCGTACGAGCAGTACTTC. V usage is TRBV5-1 and J usage is TRBJ2-7; TRBD2 matches at 12 bases. The CDR3 loop spans 15 amino acids. Germline V lookup: CDR1 SGHRS, CDR2 YFSETQ. After removal of 5 bases from V and 4 bases from J, the junction contained 7 bases not matched to a gene.

This clonotype was seen ten or more times. The chain employs TRBV7-2 and TRBJ2-1, with 11 bases aligning to TRBD2. Germline V gives CDR1 SGHTA, CDR2 FQGNSA. The V and J ends lost 6 bases and 5 bases, in that order; junction bases with no gene match: 12. The CDR3 length is 17 residues. CDR3 nucleotide sequence: TGTGCCAGCAGTACCTCCCGGACTAGCGGGCAAGACAATGAGCAGTTCTTC. Translated, it gives CASSTSRTSGQDNEQFF.

The sample holds many counts of this clonotype. For the CDR3, the DNA is TGTGCCAGCAGGGAAACCGGGACTAGCGGGAGGGTAACCTACAATGAGCAGTTCTTC. Translated, it gives CASRETGTSGRVTYNEQFF. This sequence joins TRBV2 and TRBJ2-1; 16 nucleotides align to TRBD2. This CDR3 has 19 residues. Germline loops: CDR1 SNHLY, CDR2 FYNNEI. The V segment lost 6 bases and the J segment 2 bases; nucleotides outside the gene matches: 10. The full variable domain, rest sourced from reference TRBV2 and TRBJ2-1, is EPEVTQTPSHQVTQMGQEVILRCVPISNHLYFYWYRQILGQKVEFLVSFYNNEISEKSEIFDDQFSVERPDGSNFTLKIRSTKLEDSAMYFCASRETGTSGRVTYNEQFFGPGTRLTVL.

This clonotype showed up many times. The chain joins TRBV28 to TRBJ1-1; maybe TRBD1 (5 bases). Trimming took off 7 bases at V and 0 bases at J, with 12 bases between the two ends. The CDR3 length is 14 residues. Germline-derived CDR1 and CDR2 are MDHEN and SYDVKM. CDR3 nucleotides: TGTGCCAGCACCCTGACAGTTATGAACACTGAAGCTTTCTTT. Its protein is CASTLTVMNTEAFF.

This clonotype appeared many times. This rearrangement joins TRBV29-1 to TRBJ1-5; the D gene is possibly TRBD1 (5 bases). Germline lookup yields CDR1 SQVTM and CDR2 ANQGSEA. Trimming left V 6 bases short and J 0 bases short, with 15 bases between. The CDR3 extends over 15 amino acids. The CDR3 DNA reads TGCAGCGTCAGTAGCGACAGTTATAGCAATCAGCCCCAGCATTTT. As protein: CSVSSDSYSNQPQHF.